This T cell receptor (beta chain) came from a study of shared clonotypes between healthy human individuals. Overall study findings and caveats: Few donors restricted represented genetic and exposure-history diversity. Generation of non-shared clonotypes was less probable than generation of clonotypes shared by all four donors. Between a handful of donors, naive CD4 clonotypes were shared at a level of around 5.1%.

About this clone itself: Antigen: not known.

From CD4+ cells came CD45RA+ naive and CD45RA-negative memory subsets. TCRdb keeps only in-frame clones here, not all; method: immunoSEQ multiplex PCR. Of 2 million to 2.5 million clones in the sample, approximately 94% are singletons; the top ten hold around 0.13%. There are 14 residues in the CDR3. The receptor comes from a man aged 18 to 30 in good health. The sequenced sample was naive CD4+ T cells sorted from blood. The subset here: CD45RA+ positively selected. J is TRBJ2-7 and V is TRBV1; the table names TRBD2, a call not compared with the DNA. TRBV1 is listed as a pseudogene. CDR3 in DNA: TGCACCAGCAGCCTAGCGGTGCTCTCCTGCGAGCAGTACTTC. This sequence encodes CTSSLAVLSCEQYF.